This is a list of T cell receptor beta chains from one sample in a study of shared clonotypes between healthy human individuals. Assay: immunoSEQ multiplex PCR; the TCRdb copy retains only in-frame clones and omits some. The sample has nearly 600,000 clones; about 95% are singletons. The specimen was naive CD8+ T cells sorted from blood. The receptor source for this set is a woman younger than 45 in good health. CDR3s include the opening cysteine and the closing phenylalanine or tryptophan. The order of the fields is V gene, clone size, J gene, D gene, CDR3 DNA, CDR3 protein. D genes are given only for firm matches. Not every row has a clone size; where given, it reads once, few, many or a size class.

V: TRBV9
size: .
J: TRBJ1-4
D: .
DNA: TGTGCCAGCAGCGCCAGGTTGGATGAAAAACTGTTTTTT
CDR3: CASSARLDEKLFF

V: TRBV5-1
size: .
J: TRBJ2-1
D: .
DNA: TGCGCCAGCAGCTGGGAGCTCGATGAGCAGTTCTTC
CDR3: CASSWELDEQFF

V: TRBV10-3
size: .
J: TRBJ1-1
D: TRBD1
DNA: TGTGCCATCAGGATGGGACAGGGGGAAATCGCTGAAGCTTTCTTT
CDR3: CAIRMGQGEIAEAFF

V: TRBV29-1
size: .
J: TRBJ2-7
D: TRBD2
DNA: TGCAGCGTTGTTTCTGGACTAGCGGGTTGGGAGCAGTACTTC
CDR3: CSVVSGLAGWEQYF

V: TRBV5-1
size: .
J: TRBJ2-5
D: .
DNA: TGCGCCAGCAGCTATCGGGAGAGCATTCAAGAGACCCAGTACTTC
CDR3: CASSYRESIQETQYF

V: TRBV19
size: .
J: TRBJ1-1
D: .
DNA: TGTGCCAGTAGTATTGGGTTAATGAACACTGAAGCTTTCTTT
CDR3: CASSIGLMNTEAFF

V: TRBV28
size: .
J: TRBJ2-5
D: .
DNA: TGTGCCAGCAGTGAGCTAGATCAAGAGACCCAGTACTTC
CDR3: CASSELDQETQYF

V: TRBV4-1
size: .
J: TRBJ1-2
D: .
DNA: TGCGCCAGCAGTCACCCACAACCGGTATTGAGGGGCTCTAACTATGGCTACACCTTC
CDR3: CASSHPQPVLRGSNYGYTF

V: TRBV6-1
size: .
J: TRBJ1-1
D: .
DNA: TGTGCCAGCAAACAGCTCATGAACACTGAAGCTTTCTTT
CDR3: CASKQLMNTEAFF

V: TRBV30
size: once
J: TRBJ2-7
D: TRBD2
DNA: TGTGCCTGGAGTCTGACTAGCGGGAGTCACGAGCAGTACTTC
CDR3: CAWSLTSGSHEQYF

V: TRBV30
size: .
J: TRBJ2-7
D: .
DNA: TGTGCCTGGAGTACGGGGACATTTTACGAGCAGTACTTC
CDR3: CAWSTGTFYEQYF

V: TRBV19
size: .
J: TRBJ2-7
D: .
DNA: TGTGCCAGTAGTATAGATGGGGATTCCTACGAGCAGTACTTC
CDR3: CASSIDGDSYEQYF

V: TRBV11-2
size: .
J: TRBJ2-2
D: .
DNA: TGTGCCAGCAGCTTAGGGGAGCCGGGAGTCGACACCGGGGAGCTGTTTTTT
CDR3: CASSLGEPGVDTGELFF

V: TRBV19
size: .
J: TRBJ2-4
D: TRBD1
DNA: TGTGCCAGTAGTTGGTTCGGGACAGGACGTGACATTCAGTACTTC
CDR3: CASSWFGTGRDIQYF

V: TRBV28
size: .
J: TRBJ2-7
D: TRBD2
DNA: TGTGCCAGCAGTTATTGGCCGGCTAGCGGGAGCTTCTCCTACGAGCAGTACTTC
CDR3: CASSYWPASGSFSYEQYF

V: TRBV5-4
size: .
J: TRBJ1-4
D: TRBD1
DNA: TGTGCCAGCAGCTTGGTAGGGGGCGCGTCAACTAATGAAAAACTGTTTTTT
CDR3: CASSLVGGASTNEKLFF

V: TRBV11-2
size: once
J: TRBJ2-5
D: .
DNA: TGTGCCAGCAGCACCTTCCCCGGACAGAGCCAAGAGACCCAGTACTTC
CDR3: CASSTFPGQSQETQYF

V: TRBV13
size: .
J: TRBJ2-1
D: .
DNA: TGTGCCAGCAGCTTAGGGGGGACCTACAATGAGCAGTTCTTC
CDR3: CASSLGGTYNEQFF

V: TRBV19
size: .
J: TRBJ2-3
D: .
DNA: TGTGCCAGTAGTATAGGCCAAGGGTATACAGATACGCAGTATTTT
CDR3: CASSIGQGYTDTQYF

V: TRBV28
size: .
J: TRBJ2-3
D: .
DNA: TGTGCCAGCAGCCCCCCACCGGCCTTCACAGATACGCAGTATTTT
CDR3: CASSPPPAFTDTQYF

V: TRBV28
size: .
J: TRBJ2-7
D: .
DNA: TGTGCCAGCAGTTTAGGTCGATCCTACGAGCAGTACTTC
CDR3: CASSLGRSYEQYF

V: TRBV5-6
size: .
J: TRBJ2-7
D: TRBD2
DNA: TGTGCCAGCAGCCCCCGGACTAGCGGGCCCTACGAGCAGTACTTC
CDR3: CASSPRTSGPYEQYF

V: TRBV13
size: .
J: TRBJ2-3
D: TRBD2
DNA: TGTGCCAGCAGCCAGGGACTAGCGGGTCCGCAAGATACGCAGTATTTT
CDR3: CASSQGLAGPQDTQYF

V: TRBV27
size: once
J: TRBJ2-1
D: .
DNA: TGTGCCACTACGAAATACAATGAGCAGTTCTTC
CDR3: CATTKYNEQFF

V: TRBV27
size: .
J: TRBJ2-5
D: .
DNA: TGTGCCAGCGTGTACCAAGAGACCCAGTACTTC
CDR3: CASVYQETQYF

V: TRBV9
size: .
J: TRBJ1-2
D: TRBD1
DNA: TGTGCCAGCAGCGTAGGAAGAAACAGGGGGATTAACTATGGCTACACCTTC
CDR3: CASSVGRNRGINYGYTF

V: TRBV5-1
size: .
J: TRBJ1-1
D: TRBD1
DNA: TGCGCCAGCAGCTCGGACAGGTCGGCGCCTGAAGCTTTCTTT
CDR3: CASSSDRSAPEAFF

V: TRBV6-5
size: .
J: TRBJ1-1
D: TRBD1
DNA: TGTGCCAGCAGGACAGGGGGGAACACTGAAGCTTTCTTT
CDR3: CASRTGGNTEAFF

V: TRBV28
size: .
J: TRBJ2-7
D: .
DNA: TGTGCCAGCAGTTGGGGGGTTGGGGGTCCTGACGAGCAGTACTTC
CDR3: CASSWGVGGPDEQYF

V: TRBV28
size: .
J: TRBJ2-3
D: TRBD2
DNA: TGTGCCAGCAGTCTAGCGGGGGCCCAACGGAGCACAGATACGCAGTATTTT
CDR3: CASSLAGAQRSTDTQYF

V: TRBV18
size: .
J: TRBJ2-1
D: TRBD2
DNA: TGTGCCAGCTCACCTGGGACTAGCGGAGACTACAATGAGCAGTTCTTC
CDR3: CASSPGTSGDYNEQFF

V: TRBV2
size: .
J: TRBJ2-7
D: .
DNA: TGTGCCAGCAGTGAGGGGGCAGGGCGGTCTTCCTACGAGCAGTACTTC
CDR3: CASSEGAGRSSYEQYF

V: TRBV6-5
size: .
J: TRBJ2-1
D: TRBD2
DNA: TGTGCCAGCAGTTACGTAGCGGGAGCGTACAATGAGCAGTTCTTC
CDR3: CASSYVAGAYNEQFF

V: TRBV19
size: .
J: TRBJ1-5
D: .
DNA: TGTGCCAGTAGTATGGGACACTTCTATAGCAATCAGCCCCAGCATTTT
CDR3: CASSMGHFYSNQPQHF

V: TRBV9
size: .
J: TRBJ2-1
D: .
DNA: TGTGCCAGCAGCGTAGCCCTAGAGATATACAATGAGCAGTTCTTC
CDR3: CASSVALEIYNEQFF

V: TRBV10-3
size: .
J: TRBJ2-7
D: .
DNA: TGTGCCATCAGTGACCACGGGCTGGAGATCTGCGAGCAGTACTTC
CDR3: CAISDHGLEICEQYF

V: TRBV7-6
size: .
J: TRBJ1-1
D: .
DNA: TGTGCCAGCAGCTTATTCCCCGGAAGTGAAGCTTTCTTT
CDR3: CASSLFPGSEAFF

V: TRBV7-6
size: .
J: TRBJ2-1
D: TRBD2
DNA: TGTGCCAGCAGCATAAGCGGGAGGGCCAGTCAGTACAATGAGCAGTTCTTC
CDR3: CASSISGRASQYNEQFF

V: TRBV27
size: .
J: TRBJ2-1
D: .
DNA: TGTGCCAGCAGTTTACCGGCTGGGCCTGAGCAGTTCTTC
CDR3: CASSLPAGPEQFF

V: TRBV28
size: .
J: TRBJ1-2
D: .
DNA: TGTGCCAGCAGTTTGAGAGGGGGGGGTGATGGCTACACCTTC
CDR3: CASSLRGGGDGYTF

V: TRBV28
size: .
J: TRBJ2-7
D: TRBD2
DNA: TGTGCCTCGAGCTTTGGGACTAGCTACGAGCAGTACTTC
CDR3: CASSFGTSYEQYF

V: TRBV11-2
size: few
J: TRBJ2-1
D: TRBD1
DNA: TGTGCCAGCAGCTTGAGGGGGCTCGCGCAGTTCTTC
CDR3: CASSLRGLAQFF

V: TRBV28
size: .
J: TRBJ2-3
D: .
DNA: TGTGCCAGCAGTTTTCTTGGTCCCACAGATACGCAGTATTTT
CDR3: CASSFLGPTDTQYF

V: TRBV6-5
size: .
J: TRBJ2-2
D: TRBD2
DNA: TGTGCCAGCACCCCAGCGGGAGGAACCGGGGAGCTGTTTTTT
CDR3: CASTPAGGTGELFF

V: TRBV4-1
size: .
J: TRBJ2-2
D: .
DNA: TGCGCCAGCAGCCAAGATCCCCCCCAGGGAATAGGGCCCGGGGAGCTGTTTTTT
CDR3: CASSQDPPQGIGPGELFF

V: TRBV19
size: .
J: TRBJ1-1
D: .
DNA: TGTGCCAGTAGTGTAGGACAGTCGAACACTGAAGCTTTCTTT
CDR3: CASSVGQSNTEAFF

V: TRBV4-1
size: .
J: TRBJ1-3
D: .
DNA: TGCGCCAGCAGCCAAGATCTCTTGTTCGACACCATATATTTT
CDR3: CASSQDLLFDTIYF

V: TRBV14
size: .
J: TRBJ1-1
D: .
DNA: TGTGCCAGCTCGGGGAGGTGGTCCTTGAACACTGAAGCTTTCTTT
CDR3: CASSGRWSLNTEAFF

V: TRBV5-5
size: .
J: TRBJ2-2
D: .
DNA: TGTGCCAGCAGCTTATGGCAGGGGTTGGCCGGGGAGCTGTTTTTT
CDR3: CASSLWQGLAGELFF

V: TRBV4-3
size: .
J: TRBJ1-1
D: .
DNA: TGCGCCAGCAGCCAAGAAGCTGAAGCTTTCTTT
CDR3: CASSQEAEAFF

V: TRBV4-1
size: .
J: TRBJ2-1
D: .
DNA: TGCGCCAGCCGCCCCGTTCCTCTGCGGGGCAGCAGGTATGAGCAGTTCTTC
CDR3: CASRPVPLRGSRYEQFF

V: TRBV27
size: .
J: TRBJ2-3
D: TRBD2
DNA: TGTGCCAGCAGTTTGGGGGAGGGCCATCCAGATACGCAGTATTTT
CDR3: CASSLGEGHPDTQYF

V: TRBV15
size: .
J: TRBJ1-2
D: .
DNA: TGTGCCACCAGCAGTAACCGGGACCTCGGAAATTATGGCTACACCTTC
CDR3: CATSSNRDLGNYGYTF

V: TRBV15
size: .
J: TRBJ2-3
D: .
DNA: TGTGCCACCAGCAGAGTGGCGAGCGGCGGCACAGATACGCAGTATTTT
CDR3: CATSRVASGGTDTQYF

V: TRBV7-9
size: .
J: TRBJ2-3
D: .
DNA: TGTGCCAGCAGCTTAGCGATGGGGGGTAGCACAGATACGCAGTATTTT
CDR3: CASSLAMGGSTDTQYF